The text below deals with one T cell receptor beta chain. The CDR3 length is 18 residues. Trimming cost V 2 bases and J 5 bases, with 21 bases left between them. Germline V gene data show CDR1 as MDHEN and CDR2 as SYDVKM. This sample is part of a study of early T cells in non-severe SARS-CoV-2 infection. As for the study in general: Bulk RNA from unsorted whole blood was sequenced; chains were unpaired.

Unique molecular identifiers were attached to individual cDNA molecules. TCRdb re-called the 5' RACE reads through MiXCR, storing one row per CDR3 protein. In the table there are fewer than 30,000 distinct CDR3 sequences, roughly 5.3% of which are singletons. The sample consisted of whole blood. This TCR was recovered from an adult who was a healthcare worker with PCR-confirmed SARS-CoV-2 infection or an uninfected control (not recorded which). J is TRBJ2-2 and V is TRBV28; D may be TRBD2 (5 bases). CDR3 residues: CASSLALGRGRGTGELFF. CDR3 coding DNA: TGTGCCAGCAGTTTAGCCCTGGGTCGAGGGAGAGGGACCGGGGAGCTGTTTTTT.